Sequencing of this T cell receptor beta chain was carried out in a study of T cell repertoires in cytomegalovirus infection. TCRdb passed the reads through MiXCR, listing each CDR3 protein once. The sample lists hundreds of thousands of distinct CDR3 sequences, 35% occurring once. This clonotype has just a few counts. This TCR came from a human donor in good health (CMV status not recorded). Some clones in this sample may be carry-over from other donors' samples. The sequencing sample was made of PBMCs.

The chain's CDR3 is CASMGRSRGYTF. The CDR3 nucleotides are TGTGCCAGCATGGGCCGTTCGCGCGGCTACACCTTC. V usage is TRBV7-9 and J usage is TRBJ1-2; unclear D gene. Germline V gives CDR1 SEHNR, CDR2 FQNEAQ (reference sequence). The V gene lost 7 bases and the J gene lost 8 bases, with 14 bases spanning the gap. The CDR3 loop spans 12 amino acids.